This T cell receptor beta chain comes out of a study of cytomegalovirus exposure and HLA in healthy donors. The PCR was carried out with 60 Vbeta primers and 13 Jbeta primers. The data were produced by immunoSEQ multiplex PCR, yet TCRdb's version contains in-frame clones alone and is incomplete. The profile shows around 130,000 clones, about 78% of them singletons. This CDR3 contains 16 residues. Germline V gene sequence: CDR1 MDHEN, CDR2 SYDVKM. V lost 1 base, J lost 7 bases, and 10 bases stayed unmatched. The J gene is TRBJ1-5, the V gene TRBV28; 7 bases align to TRBD1. The receptor was isolated from a human donor in good health. The source material was PBMCs. The CDR3 loop reads CASSLSPVRGMQPQHF. The CDR3 DNA is TGTGCCAGCAGTTTATCCCCGGTCAGGGGGATGCAGCCCCAGCATTTT.